The rows below give T cell receptor beta chains drawn from one sample of a study of blood T cell repertoires in COVID-19. The data were produced by immunoSEQ multiplex PCR, yet TCRdb's version contains in-frame clones alone and is incomplete. The sample has 120,000 to 150,000 clones, about 84% seen once. The source material was peripheral blood. The receptors shown here come from a woman between 45 and 60 years old with acute or convalescent COVID-19. Both conserved end residues are part of each CDR3. The D gene is left open where the match is weak. Clone size, where shown, is once, few, many, or a class for clones that have expanded.

abundance: .
j_gene: TRBJ2-5
d_gene: .
v_gene: TRBV5-4
CDR3nt: TGTGCCAGCAGCCCACGCAAAGACAGGCAAGAGACCCAGTACTTC
CDR3aa: CASSPRKDRQETQYF

abundance: few
j_gene: TRBJ2-6
d_gene: .
v_gene: TRBV6-5
CDR3nt: TGTGCCAGCGCGCGGTCGAGCTCTGGGGCCAACGTCCTGACTTTC
CDR3aa: CASARSSSGANVLTF

abundance: .
j_gene: TRBJ1-4
d_gene: .
v_gene: TRBV6-5
CDR3nt: TGTGCCAGCAGCCGGACCCACCGACAGGAAAAACTGTTTTTT
CDR3aa: CASSRTHRQEKLFF

abundance: .
j_gene: TRBJ1-6
d_gene: .
v_gene: TRBV3-1/TRBV3-2
CDR3nt: TGTGCCAGCAGCCAAACGACGTGGCTCGGACCCCAGGGTTCACCCCTCCACTTT
CDR3aa: CASSQTTWLGPQGSPLHF

abundance: .
j_gene: TRBJ2-5
d_gene: TRBD2
v_gene: TRBV27
CDR3nt: TGTGCCAGCAGTGCCTTTGGGGGAACAGCGGGGGTCAAAGAGACCCAGTACTTC
CDR3aa: CASSAFGGTAGVKETQYF

abundance: .
j_gene: TRBJ2-2
d_gene: TRBD2
v_gene: TRBV27
CDR3nt: TGTGCCAGCAGTTTAACGGCGGGGGTGATTACCGGGGAGCTGTTTTTT
CDR3aa: CASSLTAGVITGELFF

abundance: .
j_gene: TRBJ2-1
d_gene: TRBD2
v_gene: TRBV19
CDR3nt: TGTGCCAGTAGTAGACTAGCGGGGACTGGAAATGAGCAGTTCTTC
CDR3aa: CASSRLAGTGNEQFF

abundance: once
j_gene: TRBJ1-2
d_gene: .
v_gene: TRBV6-5
CDR3nt: TGTGCCAGCAACGGGATGGGGGCCGGGGACTATGGCTACACCTTC
CDR3aa: CASNGMGAGDYGYTF

abundance: .
j_gene: TRBJ2-3
d_gene: TRBD2
v_gene: TRBV19
CDR3nt: TGTGCCAGTACTCGCGGGGGATACACAGATACGCAGTATTTT
CDR3aa: CASTRGGYTDTQYF

abundance: .
j_gene: TRBJ1-2
d_gene: .
v_gene: TRBV28
CDR3nt: TGTGCCAGCAGTTACGGTGGCTACACCTTC
CDR3aa: CASSYGGYTF

abundance: .
j_gene: TRBJ1-1
d_gene: .
v_gene: TRBV27
CDR3nt: TGTGCCAGCAGTTTTGGGGCAGACACTGAAGCTTTCTTT
CDR3aa: CASSFGADTEAFF

abundance: .
j_gene: TRBJ1-5
d_gene: .
v_gene: TRBV7-2
CDR3nt: TGTGCCAGCAGCCTCGTAGGGGTGCAGCCCCAGCATTTT
CDR3aa: CASSLVGVQPQHF

abundance: .
j_gene: TRBJ1-2
d_gene: .
v_gene: TRBV6-5
CDR3nt: TGTGCCAGCAGCTTTACAGCAGTTAATGGCTACACCTTC
CDR3aa: CASSFTAVNGYTF

abundance: .
j_gene: TRBJ1-1
d_gene: .
v_gene: TRBV7-2
CDR3nt: TGTGCCAGCAGTTCAGGATACACTGAAGCTTTCTTT
CDR3aa: CASSSGYTEAFF

abundance: .
j_gene: TRBJ2-2
d_gene: .
v_gene: TRBV24-1
CDR3nt: TGTGCCACCAGTGATTGGGGGGTTACCGGGGAGCTGTTTTTT
CDR3aa: CATSDWGVTGELFF

abundance: once
j_gene: TRBJ1-6
d_gene: .
v_gene: TRBV18
CDR3nt: TGTGCCAGCTCACCAAACCTCCTGGAGGATTCACCCCTCCACTTT
CDR3aa: CASSPNLLEDSPLHF

abundance: .
j_gene: TRBJ2-3
d_gene: .
v_gene: TRBV5-6
CDR3nt: TGTGCCAGCAGCCGCATAACCGACAGCTACCTAGAACTGGCAGATACGCAGTATTTT
CDR3aa: CASSRITDSYLELADTQYF

abundance: .
j_gene: TRBJ2-7
d_gene: TRBD2
v_gene: TRBV7-8
CDR3nt: TGTGCCAGCAGCTTAGGAGGCGGACTAGCTTACGAGCAGTACTTC
CDR3aa: CASSLGGGLAYEQYF

abundance: .
j_gene: TRBJ2-1
d_gene: TRBD2
v_gene: TRBV5-1
CDR3nt: TGCGCCAGCAGGTCCACTAGCGGGGGGGTCGATAATGAGCAGTTCTTC
CDR3aa: CASRSTSGGVDNEQFF

abundance: .
j_gene: TRBJ1-5
d_gene: .
v_gene: TRBV10-3
CDR3nt: TGTGCCATCGGGGAGAGCGGACAGCCCCAGCATTTT
CDR3aa: CAIGESGQPQHF

abundance: .
j_gene: TRBJ1-2
d_gene: .
v_gene: TRBV5-5
CDR3nt: TGTGCCAGCAGCCCGTCGGTCGGGAGCTATGGCTACACCTTC
CDR3aa: CASSPSVGSYGYTF

abundance: .
j_gene: TRBJ2-1
d_gene: TRBD2
v_gene: TRBV11-2
CDR3nt: TGTGCCAGCAGCTATAGCGGGGGGTCCTACAATGAGCAGTTCTTC
CDR3aa: CASSYSGGSYNEQFF

abundance: .
j_gene: TRBJ1-5
d_gene: TRBD1
v_gene: TRBV7-2
CDR3nt: TGTGCCAGCAGCGCGACAGGGCTTAGCAATCAGCCCCAGCATTTT
CDR3aa: CASSATGLSNQPQHF

abundance: .
j_gene: TRBJ1-4
d_gene: .
v_gene: TRBV5-1
CDR3nt: TGCGCCAGCAGCTTGGCGGACCCAGGGGATAGACTGTTTTTT
CDR3aa: CASSLADPGDRLFF

abundance: .
j_gene: TRBJ1-2
d_gene: .
v_gene: TRBV28
CDR3nt: TGTGCCAGTTTCTACTATGGCTACACCTTC
CDR3aa: CASFYYGYTF

abundance: .
j_gene: TRBJ1-5
d_gene: TRBD1
v_gene: TRBV19
CDR3nt: TGTGCCAGTGCCGGGACAGGGAGCAATCAGCCCCAGCATTTT
CDR3aa: CASAGTGSNQPQHF

abundance: .
j_gene: TRBJ2-7
d_gene: .
v_gene: TRBV6-6
CDR3nt: TGTGCCAGCAGTTCCCGCTACGAGCAGTACTTC
CDR3aa: CASSSRYEQYF